Listed below are T cell receptor beta chains from one sample, sequenced in a study of cytomegalovirus exposure and HLA in healthy donors. The repertoire was sequenced with immunoSEQ multiplex PCR; TCRdb's copy has only in-frame clones and lacks some. This sample carries 130,000 or so clones, with about 2.3% going to the ten biggest clones. Material: PBMCs. The origin of the receptors is a woman between 18 and 29 years old in good health and CMV-seronegative. Both conserved end residues are part of each CDR3. The order of the fields is V gene, D gene, J gene, CDR3 protein, CDR3 DNA. The D gene is left open where the match is weak.

TRBV7-2,TRBD1,TRBJ2-2,CASSPSGQVVTGELFF,TGTGCCAGCAGCCCATCGGGACAGGTGGTCACCGGGGAGCTGTTTTTT
TRBV30,NA,TRBJ1-5,CAWNRGTNQPQHF,TGTGCCTGGAATAGGGGAACCAATCAGCCCCAGCATTTT
TRBV7-2,TRBD1,TRBJ1-1,CASSFSGGNTEAFF,TGTGCCAGCAGCTTTTCAGGGGGCAACACTGAAGCTTTCTTT
TRBV6-5,NA,TRBJ1-1,CASSRRRNTEAFF,TGTGCCAGCAGTCGACGGAGGAACACTGAAGCTTTCTTT
TRBV12-5,NA,TRBJ2-2,CASGLGAGELFF,TGTGCTAGTGGTTTAGGAGCCGGGGAGCTGTTTTTT
TRBV10-2,TRBD2,TRBJ2-3,CASSDSGRTDTQYF,TGCGCCAGCAGTGATAGCGGGAGAACAGATACGCAGTATTTT
TRBV5-1,TRBD1,TRBJ2-5,CASRTTGEETQYF,TGCGCCAGCAGGACGACAGGGGAAGAGACCCAGTACTTC
TRBV27,NA,TRBJ1-6,CASRDLGAYNSPLHF,TGTGCCAGCAGAGATTTAGGGGCCTATAATTCACCCCTCCACTTT
TRBV27,NA,TRBJ2-7,CASSLSSSVAYEQYF,TGTGCCAGCAGTTTATCGTCTAGCGTCGCCTACGAGCAGTACTTC
TRBV7-2,TRBD1,TRBJ1-1,CASSFKSGGTEAFF,TGTGCCAGCAGCTTCAAATCAGGGGGCACTGAAGCTTTCTTT
TRBV30,NA,TRBJ1-1,CAWSVPRGLNTEAFF,TGTGCCTGGAGTGTACCTAGGGGCCTGAACACTGAAGCTTTCTTT
TRBV5-6,NA,TRBJ1-1,CASSLDGWRTEAFF,TGTGCCAGCAGCTTGGACGGTTGGAGGACTGAAGCTTTCTTT
TRBV2,NA,TRBJ1-2,CASSQAAGLPYGYTF,TGTGCCAGCAGCCAAGCAGCGGGGTTACCCTATGGCTACACCTTC
TRBV29-1,NA,TRBJ1-1,CSVGTGSEAFF,TGCAGCGTTGGAACAGGGTCTGAAGCTTTCTTT
TRBV11-3,TRBD2,TRBJ2-1,CASSLGLGIEQFF,TGTGCCAGCAGCTTGGGACTAGGGATTGAGCAGTTCTTC
TRBV5-4,TRBD2,TRBJ2-1,CASSLAGGGNEQFF,TGTGCCAGCAGCTTAGCGGGGGGGGGCAATGAGCAGTTCTTC
TRBV6-5,NA,TRBJ2-7,CASSYQVDGGYEQYF,TGTGCCAGCAGTTACCAGGTCGACGGGGGCTACGAGCAGTACTTC
TRBV5-1,TRBD2,TRBJ2-1,CASSSGTSGITWFF,TGCGCCAGCAGCTCCGGGACTAGCGGGATCACTTGGTTCTTC
TRBV29-1,TRBD1,TRBJ1-2,CSVATNGGGMNGYTF,TGCAGCGTTGCCACGAACGGAGGGGGCATGAATGGCTACACCTTC
TRBV10-2,TRBD2,TRBJ2-2,CASYSGPLAGEGLFF,TGCGCCAGCTACTCGGGACCACTAGCGGGAGAGGGGCTGTTTTTT
TRBV5-4,TRBD1,TRBJ1-1,CASSLRTGRGEAFF,TGTGCCAGCAGCTTGCGGACAGGGAGGGGCGAAGCTTTCTTT
TRBV7-3,NA,TRBJ1-6,CASSQIVGNSPLHF,TGTGCCAGCAGCCAAATCGTCGGTAATTCACCCCTCCACTTT
TRBV5-1,NA,TRBJ1-2,CASSLAPRTGGYTF,TGCGCCAGCAGCTTGGCCCCGCGAACTGGTGGCTACACCTTC
TRBV18,NA,TRBJ2-3,CASSERGTDTQYF,TGTGCCAGCTCAGAGAGGGGCACAGATACGCAGTATTTT
TRBV19,TRBD1,TRBJ1-5,CASSRTGVSNQPQHF,TGTGCCAGTAGTCGAACAGGGGTTAGCAATCAGCCCCAGCATTTT
TRBV7-2,TRBD1,TRBJ2-7,CASRDNRGYLDEQYF,TGTGCCAGCAGGGACAACAGGGGCTACCTCGACGAGCAGTACTTC
TRBV7-2,NA,TRBJ1-2,CASSYGQRGYTF,TGTGCCAGCAGCTACGGACAGCGGGGCTACACCTTC
TRBV6-5,NA,TRBJ1-1,CASSYSIPRNTEAFF,TGTGCCAGCAGTTACTCGATTCCGCGTAACACTGAAGCTTTCTTT
TRBV5-1,NA,TRBJ2-3,CASSVQGFDTQYF,TGCGCCAGCAGCGTACAGGGTTTTGATACGCAGTATTTT
TRBV10-3,TRBD1,TRBJ1-2,CAISVNTRDRGPLGYTF,TGTGCCATCAGTGTTAATACCCGGGACAGGGGGCCTTTAGGCTACACCTTC
TRBV27,NA,TRBJ2-7,CASSSGPLYEQYF,TGTGCCAGCAGTTCAGGGCCCCTCTACGAGCAGTACTTC
TRBV15,NA,TRBJ1-5,CATSSEIQPNQPQHF,TGTGCCACCAGCAGTGAAATACAGCCAAATCAGCCCCAGCATTTT
TRBV6-6,TRBD1,TRBJ2-7,CASRRWTGGEQYF,TGTGCCAGCAGACGCTGGACAGGGGGTGAGCAGTACTTC
TRBV7-6,NA,TRBJ2-5,CASSSRVGETQYF,TGTGCCAGCAGCTCCAGGGTGGGAGAGACCCAGTACTTC
TRBV6-1,TRBD2,TRBJ2-4,CASSLAGYNIQYF,TGTGCCAGCAGCCTAGCGGGTTATAACATTCAGTACTTC
TRBV10-2,TRBD1,TRBJ2-7,CASSLRTGLDSEQYF,TGCGCCAGCAGCCTTCGGACAGGCTTAGACAGCGAGCAGTACTTC
TRBV9,NA,TRBJ1-5,CASSVGGGDQPQHF,TGTGCCAGCAGCGTAGGCGGAGGGGATCAGCCCCAGCATTTT
TRBV29-1,TRBD2,TRBJ2-2,CSVVSGSGSGELFF,TGCAGCGTGGTGAGCGGGAGCGGATCCGGGGAGCTGTTTTTT
TRBV29-1,TRBD1,TRBJ2-3,CSATRRDRVSISTDTQYF,TGCAGCGCCACGAGGAGGGACAGGGTCTCCATTTCGACAGATACGCAGTATTTT
TRBV28,NA,TRBJ2-5,CASTKTVRKTQYF,TGTGCCAGCACAAAGACAGTCCGAAAGACCCAGTACTTC
TRBV19,NA,TRBJ2-7,CASRSRYEQYF,TGTGCCAGTAGATCCCGTTACGAGCAGTACTTC
TRBV2,TRBD1,TRBJ2-4,CASGGSGQGLNEDIQYF,TGTGCCAGCGGGGGATCGGGACAGGGGCTAAACGAGGACATTCAGTACTTC
TRBV11-2,NA,TRBJ2-2,CASSFVQADTGELFF,TGTGCCAGCAGCTTCGTACAGGCGGACACCGGGGAGCTGTTTTTT